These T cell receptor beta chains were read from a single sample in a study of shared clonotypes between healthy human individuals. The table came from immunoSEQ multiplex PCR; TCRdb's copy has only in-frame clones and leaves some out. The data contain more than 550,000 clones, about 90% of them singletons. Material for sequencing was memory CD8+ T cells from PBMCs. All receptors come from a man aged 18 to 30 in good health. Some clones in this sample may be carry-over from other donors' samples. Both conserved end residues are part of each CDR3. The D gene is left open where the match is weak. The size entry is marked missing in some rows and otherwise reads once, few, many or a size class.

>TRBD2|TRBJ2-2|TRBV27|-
CASTSGRVTGELFF
TGTGCCAGCACATCCGGGAGGGTCACCGGGGAGCTGTTTTTT
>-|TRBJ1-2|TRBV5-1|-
CASSLDRGVGFDGYTF
TGCGCCAGCAGCTTAGACCGGGGGGTCGGGTTTGATGGCTACACCTTC
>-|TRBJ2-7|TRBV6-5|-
CASSYLWSRERHEQYF
TGTGCCAGCAGTTACCTATGGAGTAGGGAGAGGCACGAGCAGTACTTC
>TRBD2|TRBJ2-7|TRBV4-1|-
CASSQDSREGRHEQYF
TGCGCCAGCAGCCAAGACTCTCGGGAGGGCCGGCACGAGCAGTACTTC
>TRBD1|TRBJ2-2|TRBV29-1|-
CSVEEVGTGGIGELFF
TGCAGCGTTGAAGAAGTTGGGACAGGGGGCATCGGGGAGCTGTTTTTT
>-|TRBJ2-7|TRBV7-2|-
CASSFYNSYEQYF
TGTGCCAGCAGCTTCTACAACTCCTACGAGCAGTACTTC
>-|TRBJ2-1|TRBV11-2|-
CASSLSGALPNEQFF
TGTGCCAGCAGCTTGTCGGGGGCGCTTCCCAATGAGCAGTTCTTC
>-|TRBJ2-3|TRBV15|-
CATSRDGRTGDTQYF
TGTGCCACCAGCAGAGATGGTAGGACGGGAGATACGCAGTATTTT
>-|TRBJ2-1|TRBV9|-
CASSSSYYNEQFF
TGTGCCAGCAGCTCCTCCTATTACAATGAGCAGTTCTTC
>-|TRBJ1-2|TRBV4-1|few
CASSQDLGSYGYTF
TGCGCCAGCAGCCAAGATCTGGGTTCCTATGGCTACACCTTC
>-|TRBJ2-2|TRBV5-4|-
CASRDDGTPNQFF
TGTGCCAGCAGAGATGACGGGACCCCGAATCAGTTTTTT
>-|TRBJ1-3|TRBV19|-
CASSPVGGYSGNTIYF
TGTGCCAGTAGCCCCGTCGGGGGATACTCTGGAAACACCATATATTTT
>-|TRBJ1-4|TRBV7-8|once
CASSQVQEKLFF
TGTGCCAGCAGTCAGGTACAAGAAAAACTGTTTTTT
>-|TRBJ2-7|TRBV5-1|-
CASSLEPGVLYEQYF
TGCGCCAGCAGCCTGGAACCGGGAGTTCTCTACGAGCAGTACTTC
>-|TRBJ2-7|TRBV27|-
CASSLGHPYEQYF
TGTGCCAGCAGTTTGGGACACCCCTACGAGCAGTACTTC
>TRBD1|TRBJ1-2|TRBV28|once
CASSFTGQNSYGYTF
TGTGCCAGCAGTTTTACGGGACAGAATTCCTATGGCTACACCTTC
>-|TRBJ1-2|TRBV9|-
CASSDRTVRGYTF
TGTGCCAGCAGCGATAGGACCGTACGTGGCTACACCTTC
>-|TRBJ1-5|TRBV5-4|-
CASSLDSNQPQHF
TGTGCCAGCAGCTTGGATAGCAATCAGCCCCAGCATTTT
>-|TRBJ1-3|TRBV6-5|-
CASTAGNTIYF
TGTGCCAGCACCGCTGGAAACACCATATATTTT
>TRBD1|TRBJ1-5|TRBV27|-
CASSSNRDRGHQPQHF
TGTGCCAGCAGTTCGAACCGGGACAGGGGGCATCAGCCCCAGCATTTT
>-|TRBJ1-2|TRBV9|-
CASSPDNSGPHNGYTF
TGTGCCAGCAGCCCTGACAACTCAGGGCCTCATAATGGCTACACCTTC
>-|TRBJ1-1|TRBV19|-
CASSIKTNTEAFF
TGTGCCAGTAGTATTAAAACTAACACTGAAGCTTTCTTT
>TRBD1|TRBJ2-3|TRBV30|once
CAWSGVGGQARTDTQYF
TGTGCCTGGAGTGGGGTTGGGGGACAGGCGCGCACAGATACGCAGTATTTT
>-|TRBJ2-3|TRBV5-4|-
CASGGQGADTQYF
TGTGCCAGCGGGGGGCAAGGTGCAGATACGCAGTATTTT
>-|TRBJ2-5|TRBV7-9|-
CASSLVDGEETQYF
TGTGCCAGCAGCTTGGTAGACGGGGAAGAGACCCAGTACTTC
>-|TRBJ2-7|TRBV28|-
CASSPPQRLFSYEQYF
TGTGCCAGCAGTCCCCCACAGCGGTTATTCTCCTACGAGCAGTACTTC
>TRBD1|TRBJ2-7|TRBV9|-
CASSAGQASYEQYF
TGTGCCAGCAGCGCCGGACAGGCCTCCTACGAGCAGTACTTC
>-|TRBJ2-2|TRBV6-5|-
CASSYARGNTGELFF
TGTGCCAGCAGTTATGCGCGGGGGAACACCGGGGAGCTGTTTTTT
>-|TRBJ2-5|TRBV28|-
CASSLRGETQYF
TGTGCCAGCAGTTTAAGAGGAGAGACCCAGTACTTC
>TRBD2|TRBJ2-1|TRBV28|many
CASSLTGGLEQFF
TGTGCCAGCAGTTTAACCGGGGGGTTAGAGCAGTTCTTC
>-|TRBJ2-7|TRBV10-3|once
CAISGDPRASLGYEQYF
TGTGCCATCAGTGGGGACCCCCGAGCTAGTCTAGGCTACGAGCAGTACTTC
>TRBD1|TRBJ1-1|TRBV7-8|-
CASSLVGTGEAFF
TGTGCCAGCAGCTTAGTCGGGACAGGCGAAGCTTTCTTT
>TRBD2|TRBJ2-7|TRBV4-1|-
CASSHLAGGLGEQYF
TGCGCCAGCAGCCATCTAGCGGGAGGGCTGGGCGAGCAGTACTTC